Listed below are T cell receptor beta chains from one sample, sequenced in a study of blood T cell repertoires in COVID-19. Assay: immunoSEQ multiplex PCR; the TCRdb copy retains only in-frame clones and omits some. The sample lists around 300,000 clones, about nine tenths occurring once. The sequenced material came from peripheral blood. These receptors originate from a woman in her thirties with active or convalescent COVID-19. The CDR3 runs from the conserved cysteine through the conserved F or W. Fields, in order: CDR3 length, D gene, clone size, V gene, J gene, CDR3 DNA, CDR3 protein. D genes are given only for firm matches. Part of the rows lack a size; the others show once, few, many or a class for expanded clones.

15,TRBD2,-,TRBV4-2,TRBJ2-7,TGTGCCAGCAGCCAAGATAGCGGGGGGAACTACGAGCAGTACTTC,CASSQDSGGNYEQYF
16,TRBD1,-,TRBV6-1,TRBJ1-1,TGTGCCAGCAGTGGGGACAGGGTCGGGATGAACACTGAAGCTTTCTTT,CASSGDRVGMNTEAFF
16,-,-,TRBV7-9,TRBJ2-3,TGTGCCAGCAGCTTTCTTAGTCGGACTAGCACAGATACGCAGTATTTT,CASSFLSRTSTDTQYF
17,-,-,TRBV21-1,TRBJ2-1,TGTGCCAGCAGCAAAAAGCGGGGGCGATGCTCCTACAATGAGCAGTTCTTC,CASSKKRGRCSYNEQFF
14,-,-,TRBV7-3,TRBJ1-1,TGTGCCAGCAGTAGTGACAGCTCGAACACTGAAGCTTTCTTT,CASSSDSSNTEAFF
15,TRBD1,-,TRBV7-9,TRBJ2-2,TGTGCCAGCAGGTTACAGGGGGCATCCACCGGGGAGCTGTTTTTT,CASRLQGASTGELFF
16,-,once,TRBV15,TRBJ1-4,TGTGCCACCAGCAGCAAAAAACAGGGATGGAGTGAAAAACTGTTTTTT,CATSSKKQGWSEKLFF
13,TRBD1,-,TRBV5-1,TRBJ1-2,TGCGCCAGCACCCCACAGGGGTACTATGGCTACACCTTC,CASTPQGYYGYTF
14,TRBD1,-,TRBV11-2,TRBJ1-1,TGTGCCAGCAGCCAGGGGGCATTAGGGTCTGAAGCTTTCTTT,CASSQGALGSEAFF
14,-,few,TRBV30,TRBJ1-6,TGTGCCTGGAGTGGGCAGCTACTAGGTTCACCCCTCCACTTT,CAWSGQLLGSPLHF
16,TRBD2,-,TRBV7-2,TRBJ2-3,TGTGCCAGCAGCTTTCTAGCGGGGGGGCCGGGGGATACGCAGTATTTT,CASSFLAGGPGDTQYF
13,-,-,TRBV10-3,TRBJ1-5,TGTGCCATCAGTGACAGTCAGAATCAGCCCCAGCATTTT,CAISDSQNQPQHF
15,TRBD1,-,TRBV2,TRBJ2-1,TGTGCCAGCAGGAGGGGACAGGGCCCCTACAATGAGCAGTTCTTC,CASRRGQGPYNEQFF
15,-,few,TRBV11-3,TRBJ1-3,TGTGCCAGCAGCTTGTCAGGCTCCTCTGGAAACACCATATATTTT,CASSLSGSSGNTIYF
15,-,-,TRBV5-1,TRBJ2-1,TGCGCCAGCAGCTTGGCGGGAAGCCAACACAATGAGCAGTTCTTC,CASSLAGSQHNEQFF
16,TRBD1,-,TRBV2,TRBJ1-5,TGTGCCAGCAGACAGACACCAGGGGGTGCAAGTCAGCCCCAGCATTTT,CASRQTPGGASQPQHF
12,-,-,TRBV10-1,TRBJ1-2,TGCGCCAGACAGGGTCCCTACTATGGCTACACCTTC,CARQGPYYGYTF
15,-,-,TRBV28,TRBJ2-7,TGTGCCAGCATCCCGCGGAGGGGCTACTCCTACGAGCAGTACTTC,CASIPRRGYSYEQYF
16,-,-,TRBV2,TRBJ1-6,TGTGCCAGCAGTGGACGACAGAGCTCCTATAATTCACCCCTCCACTTT,CASSGRQSSYNSPLHF
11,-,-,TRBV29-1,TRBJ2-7,TGCAGCGTGCAGCGACAGTACGAGCAGTACTTC,CSVQRQYEQYF
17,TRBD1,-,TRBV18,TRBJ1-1,TGTGCCAGCTCACCTAAAACTTCGACAGGGGGCTACACTGAAGCTTTCTTT,CASSPKTSTGGYTEAFF
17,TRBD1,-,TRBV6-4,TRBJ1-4,TGTGCCAGCCCGCAAGGAGGCAGGGACAGACGGGAAGAAAAACTGTTTTTT,CASPQGGRDRREEKLFF
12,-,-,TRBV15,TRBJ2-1,TGTGCCACCAGCAGAGAGGGCTATGAGCAGTTCTTC,CATSREGYEQFF
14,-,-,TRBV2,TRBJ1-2,TGTGCCAGCAGTGAAGCAGGCAGGGTCGGTGGCTACACCTTC,CASSEAGRVGGYTF
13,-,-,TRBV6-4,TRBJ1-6,TGTGCCAGCAGTGCATCCTATAATTCACCCCTCCACTTT,CASSASYNSPLHF
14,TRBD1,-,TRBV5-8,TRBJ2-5,TGTGCCAGCAGCTTGGGGACAGGGGTAGAGACCCAGTACTTC,CASSLGTGVETQYF
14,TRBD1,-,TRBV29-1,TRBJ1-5,TGCAGCGTTCTTGGGACAGGGGGCAATCAGCCCCAGCATTTT,CSVLGTGGNQPQHF
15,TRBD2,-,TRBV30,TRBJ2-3,TGTGCCTGGAGTGTGGGCGGGGGGGTGACAGATACGCAGTATTTT,CAWSVGGGVTDTQYF
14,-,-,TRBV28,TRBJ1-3,TGTGCCAGCAGTCGACAGACGGCAGGACACACCATATATTTT,CASSRQTAGHTIYF
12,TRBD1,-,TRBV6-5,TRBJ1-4,TGTGCCAGCAGACCGACAGGGGATAAACTGTTTTTT,CASRPTGDKLFF
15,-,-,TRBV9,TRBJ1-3,TGTGCCAGCAGCGTAGCTCAGGGGAACGGAAACACCATATATTTT,CASSVAQGNGNTIYF
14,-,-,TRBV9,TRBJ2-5,TGTGCCAGCAGCCCGAGGGGACACCGGGAGACCCAGTACTTC,CASSPRGHRETQYF
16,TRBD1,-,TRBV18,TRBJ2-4,TGTGCCAGCTCACTAACGGTTGGGACAGGAAAAAACATTCAGTACTTC,CASSLTVGTGKNIQYF
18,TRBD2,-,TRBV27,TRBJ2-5,TGTGCCAGCAGTTTTCGACTAGCGGTTCCCGACGTAATGGAGACCCAGTACTTC,CASSFRLAVPDVMETQYF
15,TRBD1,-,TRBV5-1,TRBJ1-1,TGCGCCAGCAGCTTAGAGACAGGGGGTAACACTGAAGCTTTCTTT,CASSLETGGNTEAFF
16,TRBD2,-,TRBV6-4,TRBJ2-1,TGTGCCAGCAGTGTACTAGCGGGGGCTTTATACAATGAGCAGTTCTTC,CASSVLAGALYNEQFF
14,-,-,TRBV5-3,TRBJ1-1,TGTGCCAGAAGCTACTACAGGGCTAGCACTGAAGCTTTCTTT,CARSYYRASTEAFF
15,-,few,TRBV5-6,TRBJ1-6,TGTGCCAGCACCCACTCGATTTCCTATAATTCACCCCTCCACTTT,CASTHSISYNSPLHF
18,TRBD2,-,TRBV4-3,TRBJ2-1,TGCGCCAGCAGCCAAGATTCCCTAGCGGGGGGGCACGGTGATGAGCAGTTCTTC,CASSQDSLAGGHGDEQFF
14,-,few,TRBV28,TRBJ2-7,TGTGCCAGCACCCTCGAGGGGGGGTTCTACGAGCAGTACTTC,CASTLEGGFYEQYF
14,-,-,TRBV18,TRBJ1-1,TGTGCCAGCTCAGTCGGGGGAACAAACACTGAAGCTTTCTTT,CASSVGGTNTEAFF
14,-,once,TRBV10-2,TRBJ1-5,TGCGCCAGCAGTGGACTCCCTTGGAATCAGCCCCAGCATTTT,CASSGLPWNQPQHF
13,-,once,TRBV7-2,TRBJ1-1,TGTGCCAGCAGCTCCAGGTGGGCCACTGAAGCTTTCTTT,CASSSRWATEAFF
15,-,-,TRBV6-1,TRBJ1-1,TGTGCCAGCAGTGAAAGCGGCCGTCCGTTCACTGAAGCTTTCTTT,CASSESGRPFTEAFF
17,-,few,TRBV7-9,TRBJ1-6,TGTGCCAGCAGCTCCCCCGGGGGGACCAACTATAATTCACCCCTCCACTTT,CASSSPGGTNYNSPLHF